This T cell receptor beta chain was sequenced for a study of blood T cell repertoires in COVID-19. For the study at large: Samples taken during acute and convalescent COVID-19 were collected in the United States, Italy and Spain.

TCRdb's copy holds only in-frame clones and misses some; the assay was immunoSEQ multiplex PCR. The sample holds approximately 74,000 clones; over 70% are singletons and the top ten take approximately 2.4%. This clone was detected only a few times. The sequenced sample consisted of peripheral blood. This receptor was obtained from an elderly man with active or convalescent COVID-19.

CDR3 in amino acids: CASSQATLGSQETQYF. Here the CDR3 DNA reads TGTGCCAGCAGCCAAGCCACCTTGGGCTCCCAAGAGACCCAGTACTTC. This rearrangement joins TRBV3-1 (or the pseudogene TRBV3-2) to TRBJ2-5, with unresolved D. The germline V gene has CDR1 LGHDT and CDR2 YNNKEL (reference sequence). The CDR3 runs to 16 residues. Between the trimmed V and J ends, which lost 1 base and 1 base, there was a span of 13 bases.